This T cell receptor beta chain was recorded in a study of CD8 T cells in Susac syndrome. V lost 3 bases and J 2 bases, leaving 7 bases between the germline ends. This CDR3 region has 13 residues. Germline loops: CDR1 SNHLY, CDR2 FYNNEI. Random-hexamer reverse transcription was applied to roughly 0.5 to 1 ug RNA. TCR beta CDR3 was amplified by immunoSEQ covering 54 Vbeta and 13 Jbeta. In TCRdb, the immunoSEQ multiplex PCR reads were re-called with MiXCR into one record per CDR3 protein. The repertoire consists of about 200,000 distinct CDR3 sequences, with roughly nine tenths occurring once and the leading ten covering approximately 0.086%.

The sequence was obtained from a human donor with Susac syndrome. The sequenced sample consisted of CD4+ T cells from PBMCs. The rearrangement joins TRBV2 to TRBJ2-5; no firm D call. The CDR3 spells CASSDLGQETQYF. In DNA, the CDR3 is TGTGCCAGCAGTGATCTGGGGCAAGAGACCCAGTACTTC.